This TCR beta chain derives from a study of patients and donors after allogeneic stem cell transplantation. This clonotype was detected many times. One entry per CDR3 protein, called by TCRdb with MiXCR from the RT-PCR reads. Among hundreds of thousands of distinct CDR3 sequences listed, 16% were seen once. With 4 bases clipped from V and 4 bases from J, the junction kept 7 bases outside the gene matches. Germline loops: CDR1 SGHVS, CDR2 FQNEAQ. The CDR3 consists of 14 residues. This clonotype originated in a human donor who was either an allogeneic HSCT recipient or a stem cell or donor lymphocyte infusion donor (not recorded which). It is not recorded whose cells these are; they may come from a transplant donor. This chain links TRBV7-8 with TRBJ2-7, with 7 bases matching TRBD1. Source material: blood, either unsorted or a sorted T cell fraction (not recorded which). CDR3 bases: TGTGCCAGCAGCTCGGCCGGGACAGCTTACGAGCAGTACTTC. It encodes CASSSAGTAYEQYF.